Listed here is a single T cell receptor (beta chain). The antigen remains unidentified. Germline V lookup: CDR1 SGHAT, CDR2 FQDESV (reference sequence). The CDR3 extends over 15 amino acids. Trimming left V 1 base short and J 7 bases short, with 16 bases between. This entry belongs to a study of regulatory T cells in long-lasting Graves disease. Study-level findings and limits: Samples came from peripheral blood alone, without thyroid tissue.

Time point specified: persistent/refractory GD, antithyroid drugs over 5 years with positive TRAb. RNA extracted from PBMCs served as the sequencing template. EDTA tubes received approximately 9 milliliters of drawn peripheral blood. With iRepertoire HTBI primers and Arm-PCR of CDR3 regions, TCR beta libraries were built. TCRdb re-derived calls from the multiplex PCR reads in MiXCR, one entry per CDR3 protein. This sample yields approximately 360,000 distinct CDR3 sequences, of which approximately 25% are seen a single time; around 30% belongs to the top ten. The chain has TRBV11-1 and TRBJ1-1, with a tentative D call TRBD1 (5 bases). The TCR comes from a woman aged 40 to 50 with Graves disease. The material was peripheral blood mononuclear cells (PBMCs), obtained when the disease was refractory, from a patient treated with antithyroid drugs. Written as DNA, the CDR3 is TGTGCCAGCAGCTTAGTCGGGGCAGGGAGCGTTGAAGCTTTCTTT. Its translation: CASSLVGAGSVEAFF.